Listed below are T cell receptor beta chains from one sample, sequenced in a study of cytomegalovirus exposure and HLA in healthy donors. Here immunoSEQ multiplex PCR was the method, and the copy in TCRdb shows in-frame clones only, minus some. This sample has over 200,000 clones; about 74% occur once, and the top ten carry 1.8%. Sequencing was performed on PBMCs. These receptors were obtained from a woman aged 30 to 39 in good health and CMV-seronegative. The CDR3 runs from the conserved cysteine through the conserved F or W. D genes are given only for firm matches. A clone size is listed for some rows: how often the clone was seen (once, few, many), or a class if it is expanded.

d_call	v_call	clone_size	j_call	cdr3_aa	cdr3_nt
.	TRBV6-5	once	TRBJ2-7	CASSYPGSSYEQYF	TGTGCCAGCAGTTACCCCGGGAGCTCCTACGAGCAGTACTTC
.	TRBV6-5	.	TRBJ1-1	CASSQPSGMEAFF	TGTGCCAGCAGTCAGCCTTCAGGGATGGAAGCTTTCTTT
.	TRBV30	.	TRBJ2-2	CAWSVDQGGPNTGELFF	TGTGCCTGGAGTGTAGATCAGGGCGGTCCGAACACCGGGGAGCTGTTTTTT
.	TRBV7-9	.	TRBJ1-2	CASSLVDAEGYTF	TGTGCCAGCAGCTTAGTTGACGCGGAAGGCTACACCTTC
.	TRBV5-4	once	TRBJ1-2	CASSLAMDSYGYTF	TGTGCCAGCAGCTTGGCCATGGACAGCTATGGCTACACCTTC
.	TRBV15	.	TRBJ1-3	CATSRGGPGNTIYF	TGTGCCACCAGCAGAGGGGGGCCCGGAAACACCATATATTTT
.	TRBV30	.	TRBJ1-5	CAWNAGGGYSNQPQHF	TGTGCCTGGAACGCGGGGGGCGGGTATAGCAATCAGCCCCAGCATTTT
.	TRBV7-2	few	TRBJ2-5	CASSLQAYQETQYF	TGTGCCAGCAGCTTACAGGCTTACCAAGAGACCCAGTACTTC
.	TRBV6-6	once	TRBJ1-5	CASSYGSNQPQHF	TGTGCCAGCAGTTACGGCAGCAATCAGCCCCAGCATTTT
.	TRBV29-1	once	TRBJ2-1	CSVGRQSNEQFF	TGCAGCGTTGGTAGACAGTCCAATGAGCAGTTCTTC
.	TRBV7-2	.	TRBJ2-7	CASSWLTGTAHYEQYF	TGTGCCAGCAGCTGGCTAACCGGGACTGCCCACTACGAGCAGTACTTC
TRBD1	TRBV6-5	.	TRBJ2-7	CASSSGTGGYEQYF	TGTGCCAGCAGCTCCGGGACAGGGGGCTACGAGCAGTACTTC
TRBD1	TRBV6-5	few	TRBJ1-3	CASSEMDRHTIYF	TGTGCCAGCAGTGAAATGGACAGGCACACCATATATTTT
.	TRBV9	.	TRBJ2-1	CASSANRVPNNEQFF	TGTGCCAGCAGCGCCAACAGGGTTCCCAACAATGAGCAGTTCTTC
TRBD2	TRBV5-1	.	TRBJ2-3	CASSLALAGGGTDTQYF	TGCGCCAGCAGCTTGGCCCTAGCGGGAGGGGGCACAGATACGCAGTATTTT
TRBD1	TRBV19	.	TRBJ2-6	CASSSTGGFSGANVLTF	TGTGCCAGTAGCTCGACAGGGGGTTTCTCTGGGGCCAACGTCCTGACTTTC
.	TRBV7-8	.	TRBJ1-2	CASSLVLGDYGYTF	TGTGCCAGCAGCTTAGTTCTGGGAGACTATGGCTACACCTTC
TRBD1	TRBV6-1	.	TRBJ2-7	CASGQGSPEQYF	TGTGCCAGCGGACAGGGGAGTCCCGAGCAGTACTTC
TRBD1	TRBV15	.	TRBJ1-2	CATSRARTGVNYGYTF	TGTGCCACCAGCAGAGCCCGGACAGGGGTTAACTATGGCTACACCTTC
TRBD2	TRBV7-8	.	TRBJ2-1	CASSLLAGVDNEQFF	TGTGCCAGCAGCTTACTAGCGGGGGTAGACAATGAGCAGTTCTTC
TRBD1	TRBV6-5	.	TRBJ1-1	CASRLDPTGTEAFF	TGTGCCAGCAGACTAGACCCGACAGGGACAGAAGCTTTCTTT
TRBD2	TRBV19	.	TRBJ2-1	CASSMQLAGVYNEQFF	TGTGCCAGTAGTATGCAACTAGCGGGAGTTTACAATGAGCAGTTCTTC
TRBD1	TRBV2	.	TRBJ2-7	CASGTGYEQYF	TGTGCCAGCGGGACAGGTTACGAGCAGTACTTC
TRBD1	TRBV18	.	TRBJ1-5	CASSPWGQGYNQPQHF	TGTGCCAGCTCACCATGGGGACAGGGCTACAATCAGCCCCAGCATTTT
TRBD1	TRBV5-1	.	TRBJ2-5	CASSLRTGQETQYF	TGCGCCAGCAGCTTGAGGACAGGCCAAGAGACCCAGTACTTC